This T cell receptor (beta chain) was captured in a study of T cell clusters in autoimmune cytopenias. TRB was amplified from around 250 ng of peripheral blood genomic DNA per sample. One tube held mixed TRB-A and TRB-B primer pools for touch-down PCR. TCRdb re-called the multiplex PCR reads, yielding one record per CDR3 amino acid sequence without DNA. Its table lists approximately 11,000 distinct CDR3 sequences. Germline V gene sequence: CDR1 GTSNPN, CDR2 SVGIG (reference sequence). The CDR3 consists of 14 residues. In addition, the sample was reused for a study of T cell repertoires in aging, cancer and after chemotherapy.

The sequenced sample was peripheral blood. This chain connects TRBV30 to TRBJ1-4; absent DNA, TCRdb's TRBD1 call cannot be checked. This receptor was taken from a human donor in good health. CDR3 residues: CAWSLGTVNEKLFF.